Below, 13 T cell receptor beta chains from the same sample are listed, as sequenced in a study of blood T cells in healthy people across ages. It was with a sample-barcoded 5' primer and a J-beta primer mix that a second PCR of roughly 7 to 12 cycles was run. TCRdb used MiXCR to reprocess the 5' RACE reads, holding one entry per CDR3 protein. Here the sample spans hundreds of thousands of distinct CDR3 sequences, roughly 45% being singletons. The sequencing sample was made of blood. These receptors all come from a woman aged 60-75 years in good health.

V is TRBV28 and J is TRBJ1-1, with D tentatively TRBD1 (5 bases). This CDR3 comprises 14 residues. V lost 5 bases and J lost 6, with 16 bases in between. CDR1 MDHEN and CDR2 SYDVKM come from the germline V gene. The CDR3 DNA sequence: TGTGCCAGCAGTCTCCCACACCAGGGAGCTGAAGCTTTCTTT. As protein: CASSLPHQGAEAFF. The variable domain in full, with the rest retrieved from reference TRBV28 and TRBJ1-1, is DVKVTQSSRYLVKRTGEKVFLECVQDMDHENMFWYRQDPGLGLRLIYFSYDVKMKEKGDIPEGYSVSREKKERFSLILESASTNQTSMYLCASSLPHQGAEAFFGQGTRLTVV.

On this clonotype: An end of the junction differs from the germline gene, which may be a read error. V is TRBV5-1 and J is TRBJ2-1; the D gene is possibly TRBD1 (6 bases). This CDR3 region has 14 residues. The V gene's germline CDR1 is SGHRS and CDR2 YFSETQ. The CDR3 protein is CASSVGATYNERFF. The CDR3 DNA sequence: TGCGCCAGCAGCGTGGGGGCGACCTACAATGAGCGGTTCTTC.

Many counts were recorded for this clonotype. This chain links TRBV28 with TRBJ2-3; perhaps TRBD2 as D (6 bases). Germline CDR1 MDHEN, CDR2 SYDVKM. This CDR3 spans 15 amino acids. Trimming pared 7 bases from V and 2 bases from J, leaving 16 bases between. CDR3 DNA sequence: TGTGCCAGCACCCCTATTAGCGGATACACAGATACGCAGTATTTT. Encoded protein: CASTPISGYTDTQYF.

This clonotype was counted a few times. The gene calls are TRBV6-5 and TRBJ1-4; the D gene is possibly TRBD1 (5 bases). Per the germline V gene, CDR1 is MNHEY and CDR2 is SVGAGI. This CDR3 contains 16 residues. V dropped 6 bases and J dropped 4 bases, with 18 bases sitting between them. The CDR3: CASSPLGAPDNEKLFF. CDR3 bases: TGTGCCAGCAGCCCTCTTGGGGCCCCGGATAATGAAAAACTGTTTTTT.

The chain uses TRBV7-2 and TRBJ1-4; possibly TRBD1 for D (5 bases). Germline CDR1 reads SGHTA; CDR2 reads FQGNSA. The CDR3 has 14 amino acids. The V end lost 6 bases, the J end lost 7 bases, and 15 bases lay between the germline ends. CDR3: CASRRQSMGEKLFF. In DNA form, the CDR3 reads TGTGCCAGCAGGCGACAGTCCATGGGTGAAAAACTGTTTTTT.

This chain uses TRBV7-7 with TRBJ1-4; D possibly corresponds to TRBD1 (6 bases). V lost 6 bases, J lost 6 bases, and 11 bases lay in between. This CDR3 spans 13 amino acids. The germline gives CDR1 SSHAT, CDR2 FNYEAQ (reference sequence). CDR3 region: CASSWDTDEKLFF. CDR3 nucleotide sequence: TGTGCCAGCAGTTGGGACACAGATGAAAAACTGTTTTTT.

This chain connects TRBV20-1 to TRBJ2-7; D call uncertain. Deletions cut 1 base from V and 0 bases from J, with 10 bases between. CDR3 length: 14 amino acids. The germline V gene encodes CDR1 DFQATT and CDR2 SNEGSKA (reference sequence). The CDR3 coding sequence is TGCAGTGCTAGAGGCGGACGGAGCTCCTACGAGCAGTACTTC. Encoded protein: CSARGGRSSYEQYF.

The chain links TRBV12-3 or TRBV12-4 to TRBJ1-2, with D tentatively TRBD1 (6 bases). The CDR3 loop spans 19 amino acids. The V end lost 3 bases, the J end lost 8 bases, and 31 bases lay between the germline ends. The CDR3 nucleotides are TGTGCCAGCAGTTTGATCAGGGGCAGCGGGGCCCTGAAAGGGGAGGGCTACACCTTC. Its translation: CASSLIRGSGALKGEGYTF.

The V call is TRBV14, the J call TRBJ2-1; possibly TRBD1 or TRBD2 for D (5 bases each). With 3 bases removed from V and 4 bases from J, the gap between germline ends came to 13 bases. Germline V lookup: CDR1 SGHDN, CDR2 FVKESK. This CDR3 is built from 15 residues. The CDR3 nucleotides read TGTGCCAGCAGCCATGGGGGAATGCTGTACAATGAGCAGTTCTTC. This gives the protein CASSHGGMLYNEQFF. Looking up the rest from reference TRBV14 and TRBJ2-1 gives the full variable domain: EAGVTQFPSHSVIEKGQTVTLRCDPISGHDNLYWYRRVMGKEIKFLLHFVKESKQDESGMPNNRFLAERTGGTYSTLKVQPAELEDSGVYFCASSHGGMLYNEQFFGPGTRLTVL.

There are a few counts of this clonotype. The chain links TRBV2 to TRBJ2-1, with 9 bases identical to TRBD2. The CDR3 consists of 17 residues. The trim removed 5 bases at V and 6 bases at J, leaving 14 bases unmatched. CDR1 is SNHLY and CDR2 is FYNNEI in the germline V gene. The CDR3 region has the DNA TGTGCCAGCAGTCCCTACTTAGCGGGAGATTCGCGCAATGAGCAGTTCTTC. Translated, it gives CASSPYLAGDSRNEQFF.

Points on this clonotype: A junction end diverges from the germline sequence, so it may reflect a read error. V gene TRBV20-1 combines with J gene TRBJ2-5; TRBD2 matches 9 bases. The J call may be mistaken, given a closer DNA end match to TRBJ2-1. Germline V gene data show CDR1 as DFQATT and CDR2 as SNEGSKA (reference sequence). The length of the CDR3 is 16 residues. This CDR3 reads CSARWLAGSVQETQFF. In DNA form, the CDR3 reads TGTAGTGCTAGATGGCTAGCGGGAAGTGTTCAAGAGACCCAGTTCTTC.

This clonotype has a handful of counts. The V call is TRBV5-1, the J call TRBJ2-1; D is unclear. Matching the DNA end better, TRBJ2-7 makes the J call doubtful. Germline assignment: CDR1 SGHRS and CDR2 YFSETQ. The CDR3 runs 13 residues. The CDR3 DNA follows: TGCGCCAGCAGCTTGGACACATACAATGAGCAGTACTTC. Its protein product is CASSLDTYNEQYF.

The sample holds many counts of this clonotype. Just one base apart from a much larger clone, this may be a read error. The V and J genes are TRBV20-1 and TRBJ2-5, with 9 positions matching TRBD1. Unmatched junction bases numbered 18, after V lost 5 bases and J lost 11 bases. Germline CDR1 reads DFQATT; CDR2 reads SNEGSKA (reference sequence). The CDR3 loop spans 15 amino acids. CDR3 in amino acids: CSAYPGTGYRNEQYF. In nucleotides, the CDR3 is TGCAGTGCTTATCCCGGGACAGGGTATCGGAATGAGCAGTACTTC.